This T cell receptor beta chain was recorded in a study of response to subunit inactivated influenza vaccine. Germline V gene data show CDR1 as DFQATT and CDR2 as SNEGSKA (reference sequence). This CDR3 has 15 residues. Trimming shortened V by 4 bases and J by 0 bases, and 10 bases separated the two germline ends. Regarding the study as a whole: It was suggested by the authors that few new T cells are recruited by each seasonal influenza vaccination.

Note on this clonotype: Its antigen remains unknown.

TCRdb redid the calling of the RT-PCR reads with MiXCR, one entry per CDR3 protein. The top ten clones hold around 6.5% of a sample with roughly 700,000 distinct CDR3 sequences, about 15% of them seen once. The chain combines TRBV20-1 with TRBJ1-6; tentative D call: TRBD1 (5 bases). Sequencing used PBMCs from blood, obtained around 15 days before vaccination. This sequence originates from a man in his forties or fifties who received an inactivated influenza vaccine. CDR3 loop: CSANGASSYNSPLHF. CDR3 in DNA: TGCAGTGCTAACGGGGCGAGCTCCTATAATTCACCCCTCCACTTT.